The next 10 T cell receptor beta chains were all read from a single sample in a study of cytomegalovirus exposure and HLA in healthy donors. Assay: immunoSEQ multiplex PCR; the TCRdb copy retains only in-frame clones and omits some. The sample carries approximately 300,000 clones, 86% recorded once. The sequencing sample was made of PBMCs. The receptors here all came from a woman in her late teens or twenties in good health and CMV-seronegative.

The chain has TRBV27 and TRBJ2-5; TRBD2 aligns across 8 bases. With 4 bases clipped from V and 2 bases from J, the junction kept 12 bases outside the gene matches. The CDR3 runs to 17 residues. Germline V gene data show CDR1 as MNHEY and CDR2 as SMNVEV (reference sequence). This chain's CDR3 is CASSSLAGLPKQETQYF. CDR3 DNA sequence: TGTGCCAGCAGTTCCCTAGCGGGTTTGCCCAAACAAGAGACCCAGTACTTC.

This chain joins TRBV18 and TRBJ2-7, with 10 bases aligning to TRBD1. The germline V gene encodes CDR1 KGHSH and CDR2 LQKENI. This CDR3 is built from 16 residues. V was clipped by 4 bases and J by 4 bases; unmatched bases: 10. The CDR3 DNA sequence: TGTGCCAGCTCACGGCCCCCGGGACAGGGGCAGTACGAGCAGTACTTC. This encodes CASSRPPGQGQYEQYF.

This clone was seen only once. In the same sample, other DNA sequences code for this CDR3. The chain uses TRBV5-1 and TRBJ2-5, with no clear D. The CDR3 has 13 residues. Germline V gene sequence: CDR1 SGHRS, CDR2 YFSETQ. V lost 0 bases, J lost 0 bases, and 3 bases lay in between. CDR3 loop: CASSLADQETQYF. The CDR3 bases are TGCGCCAGCAGCTTGGCAGACCAAGAGACCCAGTACTTC.

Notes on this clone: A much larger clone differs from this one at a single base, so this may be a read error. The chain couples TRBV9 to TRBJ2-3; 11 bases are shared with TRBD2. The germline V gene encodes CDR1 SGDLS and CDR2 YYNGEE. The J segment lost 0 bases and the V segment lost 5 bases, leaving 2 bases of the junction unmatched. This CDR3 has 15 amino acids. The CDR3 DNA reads TGTGCCAGCAGTTGGACTAGCGGGAGCACAGATACGCAGTATTTT. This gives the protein CASSWTSGSTDTQYF.

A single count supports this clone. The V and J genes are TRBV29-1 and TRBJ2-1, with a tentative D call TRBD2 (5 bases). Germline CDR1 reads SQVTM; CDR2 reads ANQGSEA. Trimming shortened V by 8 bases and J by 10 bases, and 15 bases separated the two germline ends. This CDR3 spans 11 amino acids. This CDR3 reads CSLGSRGEQFF. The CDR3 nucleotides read TGCAGCCTCGGTAGCCGGGGAGAGCAGTTCTTC.

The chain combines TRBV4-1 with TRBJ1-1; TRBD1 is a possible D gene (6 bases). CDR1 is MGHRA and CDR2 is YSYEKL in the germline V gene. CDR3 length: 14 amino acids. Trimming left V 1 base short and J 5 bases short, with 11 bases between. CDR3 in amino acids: CASSQGGRGTEAFF. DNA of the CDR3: TGCGCCAGCAGCCAAGGGGGGCGAGGAACTGAAGCTTTCTTT.

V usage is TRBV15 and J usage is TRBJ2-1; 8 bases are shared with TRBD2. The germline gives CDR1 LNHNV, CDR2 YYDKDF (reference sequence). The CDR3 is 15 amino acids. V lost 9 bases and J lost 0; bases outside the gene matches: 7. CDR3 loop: CATKLADSSYNEQFF. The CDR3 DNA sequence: TGTGCCACGAAACTAGCGGACAGCTCCTACAATGAGCAGTTCTTC. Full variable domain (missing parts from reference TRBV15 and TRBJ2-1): DAMVIQNPRYQVTQFGKPVTLSCSQTLNHNVMYWYQQKSSQAPKLLFHYYDKDFNNEADTPDNFQSRRPNTSFCFLDIRSPGLGDTAMYLCATKLADSSYNEQFFGPGTRLTVL.

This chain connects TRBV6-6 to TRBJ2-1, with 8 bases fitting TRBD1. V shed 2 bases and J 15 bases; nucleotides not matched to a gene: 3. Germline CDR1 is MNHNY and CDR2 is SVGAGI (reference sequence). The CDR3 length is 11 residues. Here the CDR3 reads CASSYGQGLFF. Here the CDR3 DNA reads TGTGCCAGCAGTTACGGACAGGGTCTGTTCTTC.

The CDR3 protein is CASSLTSSGELFF. For the CDR3, the DNA is TGTGCCAGCAGCTTAACTTCTTCAGGGGAGCTGTTTTTT. This chain uses TRBV11-2 with TRBJ2-2; D not resolved. From germline, CDR1 is SGHAT and CDR2 FQNNGV. The CDR3 is made up of 13 amino acids. V lost 2 bases, J lost 8 bases, and 9 bases lay in between.

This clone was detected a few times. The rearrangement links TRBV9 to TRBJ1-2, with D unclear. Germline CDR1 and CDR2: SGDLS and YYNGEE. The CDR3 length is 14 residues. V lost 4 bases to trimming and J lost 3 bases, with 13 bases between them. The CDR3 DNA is TGTGCCAGCAGCATCACCAGCGGCTACTATGGCTACACCTTC. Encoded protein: CASSITSGYYGYTF.